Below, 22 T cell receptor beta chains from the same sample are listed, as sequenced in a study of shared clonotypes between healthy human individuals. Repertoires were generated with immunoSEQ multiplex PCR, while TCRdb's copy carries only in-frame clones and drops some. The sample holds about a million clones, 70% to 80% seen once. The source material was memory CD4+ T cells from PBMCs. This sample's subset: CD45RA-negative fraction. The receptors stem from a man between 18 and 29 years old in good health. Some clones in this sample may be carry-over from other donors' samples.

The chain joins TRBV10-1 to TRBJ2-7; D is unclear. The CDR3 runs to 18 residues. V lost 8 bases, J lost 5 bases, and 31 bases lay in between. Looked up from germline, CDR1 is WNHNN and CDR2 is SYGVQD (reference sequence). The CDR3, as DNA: TGCGCCAGCCCCAAAACCCAGGATTCCCCAGATGGGTTTCACGAGCAGTACTTC. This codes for CASPKTQDSPDGFHEQYF.

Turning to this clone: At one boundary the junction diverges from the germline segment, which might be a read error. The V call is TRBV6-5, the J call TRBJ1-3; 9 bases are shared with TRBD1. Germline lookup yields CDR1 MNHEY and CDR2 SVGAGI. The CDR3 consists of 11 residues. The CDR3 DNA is TGTGCCAGCAGTGACGGGACAGGGAACTCTTTT. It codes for CASSDGTGNSF.

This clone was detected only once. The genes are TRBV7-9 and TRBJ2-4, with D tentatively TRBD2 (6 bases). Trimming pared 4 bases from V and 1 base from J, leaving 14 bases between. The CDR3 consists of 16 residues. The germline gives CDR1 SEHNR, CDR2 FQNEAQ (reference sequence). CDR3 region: CASSYGGFEAKNIQYF. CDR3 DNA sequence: TGTGCCAGCAGCTATGGGGGGTTCGAGGCCAAAAACATTCAGTACTTC.

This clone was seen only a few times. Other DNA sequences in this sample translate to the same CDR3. CDR3 in DNA: TGTGCCAGCAGCCAAAGTGGAGAACAAGAGACCCAGTACTTC. This sequence encodes CASSQSGEQETQYF. V is TRBV4-2 and J is TRBJ2-5; D not resolved. This CDR3 contains 14 residues. Germline V gene lookup returns CDR1 LGHNA and CDR2 YNFKEQ. Trimming removed 2 bases at V and 2 bases at J, with 9 bases between.

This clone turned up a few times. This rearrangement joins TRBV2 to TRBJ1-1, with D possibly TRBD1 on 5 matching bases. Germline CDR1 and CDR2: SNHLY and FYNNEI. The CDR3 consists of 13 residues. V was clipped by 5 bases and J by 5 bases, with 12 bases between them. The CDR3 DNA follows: TGTGCCAGCAGTCCAGGGAGGTGGACTGAAGCTTTCTTT. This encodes CASSPGRWTEAFF.

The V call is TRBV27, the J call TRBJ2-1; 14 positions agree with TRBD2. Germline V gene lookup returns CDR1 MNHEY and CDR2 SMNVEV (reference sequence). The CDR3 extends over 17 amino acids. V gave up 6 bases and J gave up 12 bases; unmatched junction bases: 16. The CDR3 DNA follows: TGTGCCAGCAGACCGACACGGACTAGCGGGAGGAAGGTGGTGCAGTTCTTC. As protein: CASRPTRTSGRKVVQFF.

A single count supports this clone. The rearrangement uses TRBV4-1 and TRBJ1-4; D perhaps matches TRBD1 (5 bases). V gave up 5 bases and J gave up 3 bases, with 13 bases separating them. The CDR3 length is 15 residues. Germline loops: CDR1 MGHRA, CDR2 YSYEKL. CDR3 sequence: CASSSPGPSNEKLFF. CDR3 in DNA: TGCGCCAGCAGCTCCCCAGGGCCCTCTAATGAAAAACTGTTTTTT.

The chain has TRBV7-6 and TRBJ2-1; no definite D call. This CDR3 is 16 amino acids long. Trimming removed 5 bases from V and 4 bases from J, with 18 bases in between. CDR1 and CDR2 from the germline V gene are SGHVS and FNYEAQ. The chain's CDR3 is CASSPPGSAIYNEQFF. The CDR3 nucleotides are TGTGCCAGCAGCCCCCCCGGGTCGGCTATATACAATGAGCAGTTCTTC.

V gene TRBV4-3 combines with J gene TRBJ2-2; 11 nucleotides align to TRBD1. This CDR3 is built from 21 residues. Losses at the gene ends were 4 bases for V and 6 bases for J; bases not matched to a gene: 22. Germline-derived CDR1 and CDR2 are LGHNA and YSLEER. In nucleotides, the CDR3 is TGCGCCAGCAGCCTCCTTTCCGGGACAGGGGGTCCTCGCGGGAGGGCCGGGGAGCTGTTTTTT. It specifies CASSLLSGTGGPRGRAGELFF.

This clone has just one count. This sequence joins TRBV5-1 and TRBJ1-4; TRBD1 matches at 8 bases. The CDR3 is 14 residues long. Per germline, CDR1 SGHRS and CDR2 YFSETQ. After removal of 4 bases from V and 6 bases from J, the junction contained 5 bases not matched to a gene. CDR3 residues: CASSVQGADEKLFF. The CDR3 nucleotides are TGCGCCAGCAGCGTCCAGGGGGCGGATGAAAAACTGTTTTTT.

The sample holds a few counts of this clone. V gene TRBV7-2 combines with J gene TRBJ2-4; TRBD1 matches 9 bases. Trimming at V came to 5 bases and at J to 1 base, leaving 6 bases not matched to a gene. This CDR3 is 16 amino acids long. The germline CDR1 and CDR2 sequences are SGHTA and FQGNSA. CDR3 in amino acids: CASSTTGGRAKNIQYF. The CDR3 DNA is TGTGCCAGCAGCACCACAGGGGGCCGGGCCAAAAACATTCAGTACTTC.

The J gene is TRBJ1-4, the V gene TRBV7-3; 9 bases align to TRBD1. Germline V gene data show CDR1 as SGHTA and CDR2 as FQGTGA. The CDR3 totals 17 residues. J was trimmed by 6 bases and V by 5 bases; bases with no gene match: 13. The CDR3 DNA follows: TGTGCCAGCAGCCTCGTGCAGCCGGGACAGGGAGATGAAAAACTGTTTTTT. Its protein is CASSLVQPGQGDEKLFF.

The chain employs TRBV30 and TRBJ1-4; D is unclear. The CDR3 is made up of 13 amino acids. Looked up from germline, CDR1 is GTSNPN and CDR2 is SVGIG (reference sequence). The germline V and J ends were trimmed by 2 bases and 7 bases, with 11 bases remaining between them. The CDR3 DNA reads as TGTGCCTGGAGTAAAGGAGGAAGTGAAAAACTGTTTTTT. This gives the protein CAWSKGGSEKLFF.

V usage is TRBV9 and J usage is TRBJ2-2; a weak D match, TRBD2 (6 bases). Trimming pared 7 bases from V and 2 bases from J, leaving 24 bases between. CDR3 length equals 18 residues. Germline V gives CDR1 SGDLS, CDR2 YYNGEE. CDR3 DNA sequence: TGTGCCAGCGGAAACAAAAAGACGCTAGCGCTTAACACCGGGGAGCTGTTTTTT. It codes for CASGNKKTLALNTGELFF.

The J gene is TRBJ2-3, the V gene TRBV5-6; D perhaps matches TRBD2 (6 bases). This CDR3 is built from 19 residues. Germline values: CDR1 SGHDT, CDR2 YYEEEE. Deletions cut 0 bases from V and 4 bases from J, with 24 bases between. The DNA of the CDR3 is TGTGCCAGCAGCTTGGTTAGACTAGTCGGGAGAGGTATGGCAGATACGCAGTATTTT. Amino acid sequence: CASSLVRLVGRGMADTQYF.

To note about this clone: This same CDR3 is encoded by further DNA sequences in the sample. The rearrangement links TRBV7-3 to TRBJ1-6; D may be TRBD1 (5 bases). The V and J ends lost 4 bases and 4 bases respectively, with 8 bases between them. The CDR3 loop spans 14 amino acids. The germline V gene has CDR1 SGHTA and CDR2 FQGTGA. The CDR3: CASSSGAYNSPLHF. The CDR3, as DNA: TGTGCCAGCAGCTCCGGGGCTTATAATTCACCCCTCCACTTT.

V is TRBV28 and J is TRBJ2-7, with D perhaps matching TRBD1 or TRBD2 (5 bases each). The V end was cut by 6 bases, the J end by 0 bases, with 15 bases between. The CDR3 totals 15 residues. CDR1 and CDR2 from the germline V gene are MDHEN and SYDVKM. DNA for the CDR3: TGTGCCAGCAGAAGAGGGACGGCTAGCTCCTACGAGCAGTACTTC. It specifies CASRRGTASSYEQYF.

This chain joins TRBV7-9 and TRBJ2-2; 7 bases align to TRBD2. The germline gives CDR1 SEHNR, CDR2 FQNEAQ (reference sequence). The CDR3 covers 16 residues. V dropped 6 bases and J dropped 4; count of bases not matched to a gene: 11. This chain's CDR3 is CASSTTGGSRTGELFF. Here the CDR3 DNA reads TGTGCCAGCAGTACTACCGGCGGGAGTCGCACCGGGGAGCTGTTTTTT.

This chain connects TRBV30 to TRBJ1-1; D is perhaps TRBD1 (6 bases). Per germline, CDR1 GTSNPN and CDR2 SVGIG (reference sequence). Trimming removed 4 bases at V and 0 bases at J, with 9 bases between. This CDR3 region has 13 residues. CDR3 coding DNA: TGTGCCTGGACCAGGGGAATGAACACTGAAGCTTTCTTT. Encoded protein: CAWTRGMNTEAFF.

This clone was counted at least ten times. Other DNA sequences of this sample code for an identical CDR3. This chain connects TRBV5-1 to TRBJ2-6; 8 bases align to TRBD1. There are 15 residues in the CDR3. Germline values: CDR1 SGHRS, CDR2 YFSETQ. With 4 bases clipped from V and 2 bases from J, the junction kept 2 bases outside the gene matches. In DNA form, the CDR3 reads TGCGCCAGCAGCCCGGACAGGGCTGGGGCCAACGTCCTGACTTTC. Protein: CASSPDRAGANVLTF.

Here the CDR3 DNA reads TGTGCCAGCAGCCGCAATCCGGGCCCGCAGGCCTACGAGCAGTACTTC. As protein: CASSRNPGPQAYEQYF. The chain joins TRBV27 to TRBJ2-5, with D unresolved. The DNA end lines up better with TRBJ2-7; the J call may be wrong. CDR1 is MNHEY, CDR2 SMNVEV, per germline (reference sequence). The CDR3 sequence is 16 residues long.

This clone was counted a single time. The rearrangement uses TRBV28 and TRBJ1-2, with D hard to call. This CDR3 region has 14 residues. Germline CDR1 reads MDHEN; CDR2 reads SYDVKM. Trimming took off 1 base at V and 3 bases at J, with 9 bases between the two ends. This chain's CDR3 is CASSLLGTDYGYTF. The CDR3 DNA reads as TGTGCCAGCAGTTTATTAGGCACAGACTATGGCTACACCTTC.